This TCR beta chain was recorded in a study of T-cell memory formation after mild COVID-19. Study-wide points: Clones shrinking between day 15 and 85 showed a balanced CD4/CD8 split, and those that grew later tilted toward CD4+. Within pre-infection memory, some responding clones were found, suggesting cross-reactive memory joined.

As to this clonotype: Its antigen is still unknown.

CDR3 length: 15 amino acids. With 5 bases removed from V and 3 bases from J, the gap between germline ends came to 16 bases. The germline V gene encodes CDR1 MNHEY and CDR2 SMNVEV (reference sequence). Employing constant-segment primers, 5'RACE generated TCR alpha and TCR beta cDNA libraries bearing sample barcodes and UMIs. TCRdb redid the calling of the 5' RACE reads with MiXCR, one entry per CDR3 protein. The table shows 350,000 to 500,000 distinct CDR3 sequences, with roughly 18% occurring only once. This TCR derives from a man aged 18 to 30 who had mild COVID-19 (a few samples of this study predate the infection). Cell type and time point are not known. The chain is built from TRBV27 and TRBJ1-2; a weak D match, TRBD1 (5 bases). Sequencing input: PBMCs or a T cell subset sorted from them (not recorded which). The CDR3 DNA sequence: TGTGCCAGCAGTCCGCTTGGGGCGGGGTACTATGGCTACACCTTC. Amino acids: CASSPLGAGYYGYTF.